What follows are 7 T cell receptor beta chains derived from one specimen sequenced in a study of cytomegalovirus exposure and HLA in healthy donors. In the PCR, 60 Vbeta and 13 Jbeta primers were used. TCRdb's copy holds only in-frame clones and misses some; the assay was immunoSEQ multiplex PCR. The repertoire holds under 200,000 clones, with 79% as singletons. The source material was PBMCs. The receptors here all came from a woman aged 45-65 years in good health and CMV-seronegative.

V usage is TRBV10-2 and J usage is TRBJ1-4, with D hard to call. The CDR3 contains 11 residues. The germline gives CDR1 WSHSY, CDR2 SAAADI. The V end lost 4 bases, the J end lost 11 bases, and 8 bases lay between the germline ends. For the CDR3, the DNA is TGCGCCAGCAGTGTTGAACAGAAACTGTTTTTT. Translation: CASSVEQKLFF.

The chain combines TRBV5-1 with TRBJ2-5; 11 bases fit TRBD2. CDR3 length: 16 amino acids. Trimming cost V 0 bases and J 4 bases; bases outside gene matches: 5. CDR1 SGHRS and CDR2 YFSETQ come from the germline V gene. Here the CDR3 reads CASSLVLAGVGETQYF. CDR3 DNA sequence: TGCGCCAGCAGCTTGGTACTAGCGGGAGTGGGAGAGACCCAGTACTTC.

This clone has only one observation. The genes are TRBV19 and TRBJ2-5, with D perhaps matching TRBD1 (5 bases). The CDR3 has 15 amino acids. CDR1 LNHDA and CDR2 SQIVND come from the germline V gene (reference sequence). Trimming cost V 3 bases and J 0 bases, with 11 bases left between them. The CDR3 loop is CASSMYAGYQETQYF. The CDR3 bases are TGTGCCAGTAGTATGTATGCAGGGTACCAAGAGACCCAGTACTTC.

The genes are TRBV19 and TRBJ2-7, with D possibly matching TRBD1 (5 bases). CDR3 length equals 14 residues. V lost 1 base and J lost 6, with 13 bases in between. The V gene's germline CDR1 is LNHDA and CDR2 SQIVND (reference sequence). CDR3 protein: CASSIVGRASEQYF. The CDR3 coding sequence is TGTGCCAGTAGTATAGTGGGCAGGGCGTCCGAGCAGTACTTC. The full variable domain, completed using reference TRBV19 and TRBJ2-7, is DGGITQSPKYLFRKEGQNVTLSCEQNLNHDAMYWYRQDPGQGLRLIYYSQIVNDFQKGDIAEGYSVSREKKESFPLTVTSAQKNPTAFYLCASSIVGRASEQYFGPGTRLTVT.

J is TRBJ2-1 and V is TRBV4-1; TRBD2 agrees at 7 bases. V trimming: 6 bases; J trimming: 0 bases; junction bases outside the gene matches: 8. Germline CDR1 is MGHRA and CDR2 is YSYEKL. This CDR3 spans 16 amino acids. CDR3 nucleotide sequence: TGCGCCAGCAGGTCCATAGCGGGTGACTCCTACAATGAGCAGTTCTTC. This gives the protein CASRSIAGDSYNEQFF.

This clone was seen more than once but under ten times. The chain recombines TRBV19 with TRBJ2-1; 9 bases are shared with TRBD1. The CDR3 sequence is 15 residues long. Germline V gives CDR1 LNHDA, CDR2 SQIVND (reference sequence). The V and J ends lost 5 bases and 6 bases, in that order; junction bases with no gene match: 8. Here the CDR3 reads CASSEGTGHPNEQFF. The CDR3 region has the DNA TGTGCCAGTAGTGAAGGGACAGGGCACCCCAATGAGCAGTTCTTC.

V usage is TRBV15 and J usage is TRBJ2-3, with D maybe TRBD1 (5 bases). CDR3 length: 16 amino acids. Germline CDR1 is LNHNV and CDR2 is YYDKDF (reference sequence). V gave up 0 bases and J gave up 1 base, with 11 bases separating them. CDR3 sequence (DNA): TGTGCCACCAGCAGAGATGCCTTCAGGGGCACAGATACGCAGTATTTT. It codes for CATSRDAFRGTDTQYF.